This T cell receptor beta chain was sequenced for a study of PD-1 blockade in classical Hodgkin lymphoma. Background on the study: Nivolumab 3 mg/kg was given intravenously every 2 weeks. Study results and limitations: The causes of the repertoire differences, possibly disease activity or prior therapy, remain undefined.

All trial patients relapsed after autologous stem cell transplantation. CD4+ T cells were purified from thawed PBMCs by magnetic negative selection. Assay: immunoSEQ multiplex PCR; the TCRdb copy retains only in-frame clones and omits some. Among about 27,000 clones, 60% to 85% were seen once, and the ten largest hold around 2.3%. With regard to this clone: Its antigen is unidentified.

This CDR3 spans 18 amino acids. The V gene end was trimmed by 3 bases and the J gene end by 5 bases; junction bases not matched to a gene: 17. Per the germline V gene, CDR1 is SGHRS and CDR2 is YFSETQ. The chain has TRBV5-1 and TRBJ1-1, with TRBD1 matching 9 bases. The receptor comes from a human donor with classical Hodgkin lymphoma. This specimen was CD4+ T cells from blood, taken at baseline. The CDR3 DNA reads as TGCGCCAGCAGCTCAAAGCGAAACAGGGGGCGCGGTATGACTGAAGCTTTCTTT. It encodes CASSSKRNRGRGMTEAFF.